This T cell receptor beta chain came from a study of T cells after yellow fever vaccination (dated by TCRdb to 2018 to 2020). With respect to the entire study: The SMART-Seq v4 Ultra Low Input RNA kit was used to prepare libraries from fractions with low cell numbers. To follow T-cell clones before and after primary and booster YFV17D yellow fever vaccination, bulk TCR alpha and beta repertoires were sequenced over time. The cohort comprised two healthy male donors, one aged 18 to 30 and one aged 30 to 39 years. Blood was drawn at multiple timepoints before and after primary and secondary immunization, with bulk PBMC replicates and cell subsets isolated.

Trimmed from V: 0 bases; trimmed from J: 4 bases; junction bases lacking a gene match: 10. From the cysteine through the phenylalanine, the CDR3 covers 17 amino acids. The kept DNA is CDR3 alone, 51 bases in frame from the first base. The germline V gene specifies LGHNA as CDR1 and YSLEER as CDR2. Overall study results and their limits: The secondary T-cell response was weaker than the primary response but faster, peaking on day 5 instead of day 15. Because abundant contaminating clonotypes from the bulk population could be contained in FACS-sorted repertoires, computational filtering was required. Most clones expanded after primary vaccination (around 97% of CD4 and 80% to 90% of CD8) were re-detected after the booster, suggesting that broad memory maintenance occurred. The study included only two donors, which limits how far the findings can be generalized. A small fraction of clonotypes appeared in both the CD4 and CD8 compartments, likely as a result of convergent recombination.

A note on this clonotype: Its antigen has not been determined. The sample holds no much larger clone one base away, and base qualities are not on file.

The treatment or condition label corresponds to: live attenuated yellow fever vaccine strain. At every blood-draw timepoint, two biological replicates of bulk PBMCs were collected. A standard Ficoll-Paque protocol was used to isolate PBMCs from peripheral blood. TriZol was used to extract RNA from bulk PBMCs, CD4 and CD8 fractions, and dextramer-positive and dextramer-negative fractions. TCR cDNA was synthesized by 5'RACE template switching, which introduced a universal primer site and unique molecular identifiers. cDNA synthesis was primed from both the TCR alpha and TCR beta constant segments. Library amplification involved two PCR steps, and the second step added sample barcodes and sequencing adapters. Sequencing of the libraries was done on either Illumina HiSeq 2500 (2x100 bp) or NovaSeq (2x150 bp). Processing in the source paper ran as follows. Reads were demultiplexed and collapsed into UMI consensus sequences with MIGEC, and V(D)J alignment was performed with MiXCR. Clonotypes responding to the vaccine were identified with edgeR on replicate PBMC samples, with the criteria of FDR below 0.01 and a log2 fold change above 5 up to day 15. CD4 or CD8 identity was assigned to each bulk clonotype according to whether the clonotype was present at higher abundance in the sequenced CD4 repertoire or the sequenced CD8 repertoire. TCRdb handled the public reads itself, with Q25 trimming in fastp and clone calling in MiXCR, and kept productive beta chains. Identical CDR3 protein sequences are pooled into one entry, listed with their most common genes and DNA. The V and J calls come from TCRdb's annotation, not from the publication. The sample records some 500,000 distinct CDR3 sequences, about 14% of which are singletons. The top ten clones comprise roughly 13% of the sample.

The sequence links TRBV4-3 to TRBJ2-7, with 9 bases in between that match TRBD1. The sequence was collected from a man aged 25 to 40 who received the YFV17D yellow fever vaccine. Sequencing was performed on PBMCs, taken on the day of the yellow fever booster vaccination. In nucleotides, the sequence is TGCGCCAGCAGCCAAGATCTTGCGGGACAGGGTGGGTACGAGCAGTACTTC. Its translation reads: CASSQDLAGQGGYEQYF.